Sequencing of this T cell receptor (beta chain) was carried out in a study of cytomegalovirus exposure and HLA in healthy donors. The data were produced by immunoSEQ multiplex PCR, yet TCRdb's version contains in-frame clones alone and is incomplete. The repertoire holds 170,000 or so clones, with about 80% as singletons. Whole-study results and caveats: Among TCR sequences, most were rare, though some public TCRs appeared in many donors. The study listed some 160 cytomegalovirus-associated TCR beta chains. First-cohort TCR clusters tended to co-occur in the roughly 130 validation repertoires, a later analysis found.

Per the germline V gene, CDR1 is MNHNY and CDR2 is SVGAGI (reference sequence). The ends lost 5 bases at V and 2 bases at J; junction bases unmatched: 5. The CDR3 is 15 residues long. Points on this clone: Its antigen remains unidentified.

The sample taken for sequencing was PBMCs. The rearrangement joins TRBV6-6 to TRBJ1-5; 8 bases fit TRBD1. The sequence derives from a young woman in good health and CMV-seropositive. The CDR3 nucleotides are TGTGCCAGCAGTCAGGGGGCTGTTGGCAATCAGCCCCAGCATTTT. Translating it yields CASSQGAVGNQPQHF.